The 7 T cell receptor beta chains below come from one sample, sequenced in a study of CD8+ T cells in alopecia areata. A panel of CD4, CD8alpha, NKG2D, NKG2ACE and other markers served to sort pooled cutaneous lymph node cells. After isolation, RNA underwent reverse transcription to generate cDNA as the sequencing template. Assay: immunoSEQ multiplex PCR; the TCRdb copy retains only in-frame clones and omits some. The sample gives about 300,000 clones, none seen only once, and the top ten clones hold around 1.2%. The sample was CD4+ T cells sorted from a lymph node. The source is a C3H/HeJ mouse with alopecia areata. The strain's MHC haplotype is H2-k.

A word on this clone: Genes here carry mouse names. The CDR3 is cut off 4 residues early in the read; its end comes from the germline J gene. The chain is built from TRBV5 and TRBJ2-1, with TRBD2 matching 10 bases. CDR1 and CDR2 (germline): LGHNA, YNLKQL (reference sequence). V lost 2 bases to trimming and J lost 2 bases; unmatched junction nucleotides: 3. CDR3 size: 16 residues. CDR3 in amino acids: CASSQTLGGDYAEQFF. The sequenced part of the CDR3 DNA is TGTGCCAGCAGCCAAACACTGGGGGGGGACTATGCT.

With respect to this clone: The genes are named according to mouse. The observed sequence ends 4 residues before the CDR3 terminus, with the missing tail filled in from the germline J gene. The V call is TRBV13-1, the J call TRBJ2-3; TRBD2 matches 9 bases. Germline V gene sequence: CDR1 NSHNY, CDR2 SYGAGN. V lost 5 bases, J lost 0 bases, and 4 bases stayed unmatched. The CDR3 covers 15 residues. Partial CDR3 DNA: TGTGCCAGCAGAGGGACTGGGACTAGTGCAGAA. This codes for CASRGTGTSAE. The whole CDR3 sequence is CASRGTGTSAETLYF.

This clone was seen a few times. Gene names are the mouse ones. CDR3 bases read: TGCACCTGCAGTGCAGAGCTGGGTCTAGGTGCAGAA. This gives the protein CTCSAELGLGAE. The full CDR3 protein is CTCSAELGLGAETLYF. V and J are TRBV1 and TRBJ2-3; weak D call: TRBD2 (5 bases). The CDR3 extends 4 residues past the end of the read, so its final part is completed from the germline J gene. The CDR3 spans 16 residues. V lost 0 bases, J lost 1 base, and 11 bases lay in between. Germline lookup yields CDR1 NSQYPW and CDR2 LRSPGD (reference sequence).

Details on this clone: Gene names follow the mouse nomenclature. The part of the CDR3 DNA that was read is TGTGCCAGCAGGAAATCGGGACAGGGGTACTCC. Its translation is CASRKSGQGYS. The complete CDR3 sequence is CASRKSGQGYSDYTF. The rearrangement joins TRBV19 to TRBJ1-2, with TRBD1 matching over 10 bases. The read is 4 residues too short to cover the CDR3 end, so that end is filled in from the germline J gene. V gave up 5 bases and J gave up 3 bases; unmatched junction bases: 7. Germline CDR1 FNHDT, CDR2 SITEND (reference sequence). CDR3 length: 15 amino acids. The full variable domain, in which reference TRBV19 and TRBJ1-2 provide the parts outside the CDR3, is GGIITQTPKFLIGQEGQKLTLKCQQNFNHDTMYWYRQDSGKGLRLIYYSITENDLQKGDLSEGYDASREKKSSFSLTVTSAQKNEMAVFLCASRKSGQGYSDYTFGSGTRLLVI.

The table lists this clone with a few counts. Genes and germline come from the mouse. Incomplete CDR3 DNA: TGTGCCAGCAGTCGCCAACAGGGGTTCTATGCT. Translation: CASSRQQGFYA. The entire CDR3 reads CASSRQQGFYAEQFF. The chain couples TRBV14 to TRBJ2-1; 7 nucleotides align to TRBD1. The read terminates 4 residues ahead of where the CDR3 ends, so the germline J gene completes it. The CDR3 covers 15 residues. The germline gives CDR1 SGHDT, CDR2 FRDEAV. With V trimmed by 4 bases and J by 3 bases, 7 bases remained unmatched.

This clone was picked up a small number of times. Gene names and germline refer to mouse. Coverage ceases 4 residues before the CDR3 finishes, and the germline J gene fills in the end. J is TRBJ2-2 and V is TRBV13-1; 7 bases are a match to TRBD1. Germline loops: CDR1 NSHNY, CDR2 SYGAGN. V was pared by 5 bases and J by 0 bases, with 4 bases of the junction left unmatched. The CDR3 sequence is 15 residues long. This CDR3 reads CASRTGQTNTGQLYF. The covered CDR3 bases are TGTGCCAGCAGGACGGGACAGACAAACACCGGG.

This clone occurred many times. Gene names follow the mouse nomenclature. The CDR3 goes on 4 residues after the read ends, and that part is filled in from the germline J gene. Distinct nucleotide sequences in the sample also encode this CDR3. The chain couples TRBV17 to TRBJ2-3; 7 nucleotides agree with TRBD2. Germline V gene sequence: CDR1 MNHDT, CDR2 YYDKIL. Losses at the gene ends were 1 base for V and 0 bases for J; bases not matched to a gene: 1. This CDR3 has 15 residues. CDR3 DNA, as far as it was read: TGTGCTAGCAGTAGAGCTGGGGGTAGTGCAGAA. Its protein is CASSRAGGSAE. The full CDR3 is CASSRAGGSAETLYF.